This TCR beta chain came from a study of regulatory T cells in long-lasting Graves disease. V lost 2 bases, J lost 9 bases, and 18 bases stayed unmatched. This CDR3 region has 17 residues. Germline values: CDR1 LGHNT, CDR2 FRNRAP. The time point is: persistent/refractory GD, antithyroid drugs over 5 years with positive TRAb. From PBMCs, RNA was extracted and then used to make the TCR library. Patients were enrolled at an endocrinology department in Xi'an, China. Library construction for TCR beta used iRepertoire HTBI primers and Arm-PCR of CDR3 regions. TCRdb processed the multiplex PCR reads anew with MiXCR; each CDR3 protein has one entry. The sample consists of about 660,000 distinct CDR3 sequences, around 30% of them appearing once.

V gene TRBV12-5 combines with J gene TRBJ2-5; 7 nucleotides line up with TRBD1. Here the sequenced sample was peripheral blood mononuclear cells (PBMCs), taken when the disease was refractory, from a patient treated with antithyroid drugs. The TCR originated in a female donor with Graves disease. The CDR3 DNA follows: TGTGCTAGTGGTTTGCCATGGGGACAGACGGAGGTGGAGGCCCAGTACTTC. Its translation: CASGLPWGQTEVEAQYF.